This TCR beta chain came from a study of cytomegalovirus exposure and HLA in healthy donors. 60 Vbeta and 13 Jbeta primers were used in PCR. Clones were sequenced by immunoSEQ multiplex PCR, and TCRdb holds only the in-frame ones, with some missing. This sample has 200,000 to 250,000 clones, with roughly four fifths found just once. The ends lost 0 bases at V and 8 bases at J; junction bases unmatched: 5. CDR1 is SGHRS and CDR2 is YFSETQ in the germline V gene. The CDR3 consists of 15 residues. Sequenced sample: PBMCs. The V and J genes are TRBV5-1 and TRBJ2-1; the match to TRBD2 covers 10 bases. The receptor comes from a girl aged 5 to 17 in good health and CMV-seronegative. As DNA, the CDR3 is TGCGCCAGCAGCTTGGTTCTAGCGGGAGTCGATGAGCAGTTCTTC. Its protein product is CASSLVLAGVDEQFF. The whole variable domain, remainder taken from reference TRBV5-1 and TRBJ2-1, is KAGVTQTPRYLIKTRGQQVTLSCSPISGHRSVSWYQQTPGQGLQFLFEYFSETQRNKGNFPGRFSGRQFSNSRSEMNVSTLELGDSALYLCASSLVLAGVDEQFFGPGTRLTVL.